The entry below gives a single T cell receptor (beta chain) sequence along with its context. Authors' processing steps: Nucleated cell counts were estimated from reference gene primer amplification. Using immunoSEQ multiplex PCR, the repertoire was profiled, and TCRdb retains in-frame clones only, with some absent. Clone size and V and J calls were adopted from that table, with D and trimming inferred from the DNA. In the table there are 50,000 to 75,000 clones, 88% of which are singletons. These data are taken from a study of blood T cell repertoires in COVID-19. Study summary: There were acute and convalescent COVID-19 samples, and they came from the United States, Italy and Spain. PBMCs, B-cell-depleted T cells, or T cells provided the cDNA or gDNA that made up the material.

The CDR3 spans 13 residues. The chain employs TRBV21-1 and TRBJ2-5; the D segment call TRBD2 is taken from the table without a DNA check. TRBV21-1 has pseudogene status. The sequence was collected from a woman aged 45-65 years with active or convalescent COVID-19. The material sequenced was peripheral blood. This CDR3 is CASSKVVAATQYF. CDR3 nucleotides: TGTGCCAGCAGCAAGGTGGTCGCGGCGACCCAGTACTTC.